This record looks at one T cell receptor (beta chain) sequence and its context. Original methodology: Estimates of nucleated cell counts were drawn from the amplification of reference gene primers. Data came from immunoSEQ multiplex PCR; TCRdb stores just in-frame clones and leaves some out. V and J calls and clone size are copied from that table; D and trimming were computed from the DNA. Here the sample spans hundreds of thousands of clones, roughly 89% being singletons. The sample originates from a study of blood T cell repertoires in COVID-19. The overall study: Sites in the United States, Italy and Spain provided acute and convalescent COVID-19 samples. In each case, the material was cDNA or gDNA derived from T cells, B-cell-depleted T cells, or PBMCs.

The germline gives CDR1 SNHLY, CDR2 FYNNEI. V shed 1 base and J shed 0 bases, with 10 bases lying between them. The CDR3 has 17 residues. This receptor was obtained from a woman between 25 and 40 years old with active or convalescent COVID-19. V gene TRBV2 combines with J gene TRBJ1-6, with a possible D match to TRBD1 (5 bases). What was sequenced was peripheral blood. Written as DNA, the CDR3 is TGTGCCAGCAGTGAAGGGGGCAAGGGCTCCTATAATTCACCCCTCCACTTT. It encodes CASSEGGKGSYNSPLHF.